This T cell receptor beta chain was recovered during a study of cytomegalovirus exposure and HLA in healthy donors. Study-wide context: The 120 or so validation repertoires used a platform that matched the one used for the 600 to 750 first-cohort repertoires, as a later analysis reported.

Sequenced by immunoSEQ multiplex PCR; TCRdb stores in-frame clones only, minus some. Altogether about 160,000 clones are present, around nine tenths being singletons, with the ten largest covering 4% to 4.5%. Study outcomes and limitations: A few of the chains that were CMV-associated were confirmed in vitro to be specific for CMV antigens. A subsequent analysis found that TCR clusters from the first cohort also tended to co-occur in the 90 to 150 validation repertoires, with around 94% of cluster scores above 0. The classifier was said to identify cytomegalovirus status with high specificity and sensitivity.

V lost 4 bases to trimming and J lost 3 bases, with 13 bases between them. The CDR3 is 15 amino acids. Germline lookup yields CDR1 LNHDA and CDR2 SQIVND (reference sequence). For this clone: Antigen specificity is unknown.

Specimen: PBMCs. This receptor was obtained from a man aged 18 to 29 in good health and CMV-seropositive. The gene calls are TRBV19 and TRBJ1-5; D might be TRBD1 (5 bases). CDR3 region: CASSSRRGTNQPQHF. CDR3 in DNA: TGTGCCAGTAGTAGTCGGAGGGGCACCAATCAGCCCCAGCATTTT.